This paragraph reports one TCR beta chain. Its antigen is currently unknown. The data derive from a study of T-cell reconstitution after alpha-beta-depleted transplantation in children. The study, taken as a whole, reports: Among T cells one year after transplant, newly produced cells accounted for most counts and diversity. Expanded clones from the graft, numbering several hundred, reportedly supplied alpha-beta T cells about two months after transplant.

This CDR3 region has 14 residues. Per germline, CDR1 SQVTM and CDR2 ANQGSEA. Trimming took 4 bases from V and 2 from J, leaving 15 bases between them. TCRbeta library construction was performed incorporating unique molecular identifiers. TCRdb used MiXCR to reprocess the PCR reads, holding one entry per CDR3 protein. The sample has more than 400,000 distinct CDR3 sequences; around 46% are singletons. The TCR comes from a girl aged 2-10 years with aplastic anemia, due to receive a stem cell transplant. The chain carries TRBV29-1 and TRBJ2-7, with a possible D match to TRBD1 (5 bases). Sequencing used PBMCs, obtained before TCRalphabeta/CD19-depleted stem cell transplant. The CDR3 DNA sequence: TGCAGCGTTGGGGTCGCAGGGCCTCCCTACGAGCAGTACTTC. Translation gives CSVGVAGPPYEQYF.